This T cell receptor beta chain emerged from a study of blood T cell repertoires in COVID-19. On the study more broadly: There were acute and convalescent COVID-19 samples, and they came from the United States, Italy and Spain. In each case, the material was cDNA or gDNA derived from T cells, B-cell-depleted T cells, or PBMCs.

In the original workflow: Amplification with reference gene primers provided the estimates of nucleated cell counts. Data came from immunoSEQ multiplex PCR; TCRdb stores just in-frame clones and leaves some out. V and J calls plus clone size are reproduced from that table; the DNA served to infer D and trimming. The sample has 130,000 or so clones; approximately 80% are singletons. The V gene lost 2 bases and the J gene lost 3 bases, with 11 bases spanning the gap. In germline, CDR1 is SGHRS, CDR2 YFSETQ. CDR3 length: 14 amino acids. The specimen was peripheral blood. This sequence joins TRBV5-1 and TRBJ2-5, with a weak D call TRBD1 (6 bases). This TCR was sampled from a man between 45 and 60 years old with acute or convalescent COVID-19. The CDR3 DNA reads as TGCGCCAGCAGCTTACAGGGTTTTGAAGAGACCCAGTACTTC. This sequence encodes CASSLQGFEETQYF.